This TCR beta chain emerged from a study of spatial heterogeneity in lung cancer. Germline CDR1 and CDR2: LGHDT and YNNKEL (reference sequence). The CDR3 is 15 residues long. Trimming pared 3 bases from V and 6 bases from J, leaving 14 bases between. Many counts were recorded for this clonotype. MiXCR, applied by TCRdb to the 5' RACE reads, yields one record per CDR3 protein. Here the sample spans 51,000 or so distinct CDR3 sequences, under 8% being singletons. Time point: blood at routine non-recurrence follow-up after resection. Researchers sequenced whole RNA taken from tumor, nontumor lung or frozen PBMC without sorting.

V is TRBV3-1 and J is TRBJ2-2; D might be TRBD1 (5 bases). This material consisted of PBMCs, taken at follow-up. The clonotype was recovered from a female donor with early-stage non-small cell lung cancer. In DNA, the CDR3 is TGTGCCAGCAGCCACCGGACACCAGTAGCCGGGGAGCTGTTTTTT. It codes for CASSHRTPVAGELFF.